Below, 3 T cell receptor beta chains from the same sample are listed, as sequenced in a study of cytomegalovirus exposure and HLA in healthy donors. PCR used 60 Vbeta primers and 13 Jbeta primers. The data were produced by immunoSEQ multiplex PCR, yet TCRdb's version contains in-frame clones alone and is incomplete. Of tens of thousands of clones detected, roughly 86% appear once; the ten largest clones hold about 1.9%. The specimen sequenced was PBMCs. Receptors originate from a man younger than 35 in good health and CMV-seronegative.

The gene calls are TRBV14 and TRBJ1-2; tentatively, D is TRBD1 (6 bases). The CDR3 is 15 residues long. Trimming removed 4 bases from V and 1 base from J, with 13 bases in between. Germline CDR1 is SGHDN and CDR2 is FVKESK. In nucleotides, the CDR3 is TGTGCCAGCAGCCCCAGACAGGTAATTAACTATGGCTACACCTTC. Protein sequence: CASSPRQVINYGYTF.

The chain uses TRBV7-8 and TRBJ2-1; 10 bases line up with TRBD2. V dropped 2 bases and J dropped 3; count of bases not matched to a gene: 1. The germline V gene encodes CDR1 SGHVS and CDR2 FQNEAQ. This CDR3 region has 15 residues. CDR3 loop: CASSLTSGDYNEQFF. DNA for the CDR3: TGTGCCAGCAGCTTAACTAGCGGGGACTACAATGAGCAGTTCTTC.

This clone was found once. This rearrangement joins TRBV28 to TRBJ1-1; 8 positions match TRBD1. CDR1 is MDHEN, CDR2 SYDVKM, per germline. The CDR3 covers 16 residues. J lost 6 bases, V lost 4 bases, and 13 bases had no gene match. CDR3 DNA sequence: TGTGCCAGCAGTTCCCTCAGTGGACAGGGAGAGTCTGAAGCTTTCTTT. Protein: CASSSLSGQGESEAFF.